This TCR beta chain stems from a study of blood T cells in healthy people across ages. The trim removed 6 bases at V and 0 bases at J, leaving 2 bases unmatched. This CDR3 contains 14 residues. Germline V gene sequence: CDR1 MNHNS, CDR2 SASEGT. Through a sample-barcoded 5' primer and a J-beta primer mix, a second PCR was run for roughly 7 to 11 cycles. MiXCR, applied by TCRdb to the 5' RACE reads, yields one record per CDR3 protein. The table includes 950,000 to 1,200,000 distinct CDR3 sequences, about two fifths detected once. This sequence joins TRBV6-1 and TRBJ1-2; 9 bases agree with TRBD1. The sequence derives from a man aged 18 to 29 in good health. Sequenced input: blood. CDR3 sequence: CASRQGAPNYGYTF. DNA for the CDR3: TGTGCCAGCAGACAGGGGGCTCCTAACTATGGCTACACCTTC.